This T cell receptor (beta chain) was retrieved from a study of cytomegalovirus exposure and HLA in healthy donors. Study-wide points: Most observed TCR sequences were rare, whereas some public TCRs were detected in many donors. Later analysis demonstrated an association between a missense DCLRE1C variant and TCR beta V- and J-gene trimming. Accurate prediction of HLA-A and HLA-B alleles (for most subjects) was reportedly achieved from TCR beta sequences.

In the PCR, 60 Vbeta and 13 Jbeta primers were used. Profiled with immunoSEQ multiplex PCR; TCRdb holds only in-frame clones, not every one. In the table there are about 120,000 clones, around four fifths of which are singletons. Comments on this clone: What it binds is not known.

This clonotype was sampled from a man between 60 and 75 years old in good health and CMV-seropositive. The specimen sequenced was PBMCs.

The CDR3 DNA reads TGTGCCAGCACTATAGGGGTGGGCAGGGGTCGTGGCTACACCTTC. Translated, it gives CASTIGVGRGRGYTF. The chain carries TRBV6-1 and TRBJ1-2, with TRBD1 as a possible D gene (6 bases). Trimming removed 7 bases from V and 7 bases from J, with 22 bases in between. This CDR3 is built from 15 residues. CDR1 and CDR2 from the germline V gene are MNHNS and SASEGT.